The TCR beta chain under discussion was sequenced for a study of T cell responses to AZD1222 COVID-19 vaccine. From germline, CDR1 is MGHRA and CDR2 YSYEKL. The junction had 5 bases not matched to a gene; V was cut back by 1 base and J by 3 bases. This CDR3 region has 15 residues. A few counts support this clone. Only in-frame clones appear in the TCRdb table, and some are missing; sequencing was by immunoSEQ multiplex PCR. The top ten hold approximately 46% of the sample, which has 20,000 to 25,000 clones, approximately 80% seen once. This specimen consisted of peripheral blood, obtained on day 0 of AZD1222 vaccination. The chain combines TRBV4-1 with TRBJ2-7, with TRBD1 identical over 8 bases. This TCR was sampled from an adult in good health. This CDR3 reads CASSQGLGQVYEQYF. The CDR3 nucleotides read TGCGCCAGCAGCCAAGGTTTGGGACAGGTCTACGAGCAGTACTTC.